This is a list of T cell receptor beta chains from one sample in a study of cytomegalovirus exposure and HLA in healthy donors. Data came from immunoSEQ multiplex PCR; TCRdb stores just in-frame clones and leaves some out. The table lists 150,000 to 200,000 clones, roughly 84% of them singletons. The sequencing sample was made of PBMCs. The source is a man aged 18 to 29 in good health and CMV-seropositive. CDR3s leave out the opening cysteine and the closing phenylalanine or tryptophan.

v_call: TRBV19
j_call: TRBJ2-7
cdr3_aa: ASSMTGSSYEQY

v_call: TRBV5-6
j_call: TRBJ1-6
cdr3_aa: ASSGGTGNNSPLH

v_call: TRBV6-5
j_call: TRBJ1-3
cdr3_aa: ASTAGDTSGNTIY

v_call: TRBV9
j_call: TRBJ2-2
cdr3_aa: ASSPKGDITGELF

v_call: TRBV7-9
j_call: TRBJ1-2
cdr3_aa: ASSSSLRYGYT

v_call: TRBV7-2
j_call: TRBJ2-2
cdr3_aa: ASRPQGTDTGELF

v_call: TRBV5-8
j_call: TRBJ1-4
cdr3_aa: ASSLPGQGGEKLF

v_call: TRBV10-3
j_call: TRBJ1-4
cdr3_aa: AISGGQQGNEKLF

v_call: TRBV11-2
j_call: TRBJ2-3
cdr3_aa: ASSFRTGTGGGTDTQY

v_call: TRBV30
j_call: TRBJ2-3
cdr3_aa: AYGGGTDTQY

v_call: TRBV5-4
j_call: TRBJ1-3
cdr3_aa: ASSLAGTGRNTIY

v_call: TRBV19
j_call: TRBJ2-2
cdr3_aa: ASSIIYSRNTGELF

v_call: TRBV19
j_call: TRBJ2-1
cdr3_aa: ASSIWNFEGLAENISYNEQF

v_call: TRBV20-1
j_call: TRBJ2-7
cdr3_aa: SVLQGNEQY

v_call: TRBV11-2
j_call: TRBJ1-2
cdr3_aa: ASSLEGQRPS

v_call: TRBV27
j_call: TRBJ2-7
cdr3_aa: ASSLLYRQGYEQY

v_call: TRBV7-9
j_call: TRBJ2-2
cdr3_aa: ASSFPTGTGDTGELF

v_call: TRBV9
j_call: TRBJ2-2
cdr3_aa: ASSGVRGGSSGELF

v_call: TRBV6-4
j_call: TRBJ1-6
cdr3_aa: ASSASWDSSSLH

v_call: TRBV11-1
j_call: TRBJ2-2
cdr3_aa: ASSSRPGTGTGELF

v_call: TRBV18
j_call: TRBJ1-1
cdr3_aa: ASSPLAGNAEAF

v_call: TRBV6-5
j_call: TRBJ2-1
cdr3_aa: ASSYSNTAYNEQF

v_call: TRBV6-1
j_call: TRBJ1-3
cdr3_aa: ASSLLATFGNTIY

v_call: TRBV10-3
j_call: TRBJ1-2
cdr3_aa: AISEDSNYGYT

v_call: TRBV7-8
j_call: TRBJ1-1
cdr3_aa: ASSPSGGDTEAF

v_call: TRBV12-5
j_call: TRBJ1-1
cdr3_aa: ASGYTENTEAF

v_call: TRBV7-2
j_call: TRBJ1-2
cdr3_aa: ASSRDRVDGYT

v_call: TRBV7-2
j_call: TRBJ2-4
cdr3_aa: ASSLAAGNIQY

v_call: TRBV7-2
j_call: TRBJ1-2
cdr3_aa: ASSLAHPRQDYGYT

v_call: TRBV7-7
j_call: TRBJ1-6
cdr3_aa: ASHEGPMASPLH